The present entry profiles one T cell receptor beta chain with its context. What it binds is unknown. These data come from a study of shared clonotypes between healthy human individuals. Study summary: Each donor's CD8 memory used one plate, CD8 naive two, each CD4 subset three. General observations from the study: The genetic and exposure-history diversity represented was limited by few donors. Naive subsets, compared against memory subsets, generally had larger estimated richness values.

The CDR3 runs to 13 residues. Trimming shortened V by 5 bases and J by 4 bases, and 12 bases separated the two germline ends. The germline V gene has CDR1 SGHAT and CDR2 FQNNGV. In the naive CD8 group, cells lacked CD45RO and were positively selected for CCR7, so terminally differentiated effector memory CD45RA+ cells were left out. Several immunoSEQ plates held equal portions of the genomic DNA taken from each subset. The repertoire was sequenced with immunoSEQ multiplex PCR; TCRdb's copy has only in-frame clones and lacks some. The profile shows 1.5 million to 2.5 million clones, approximately 95% of them singletons.

The chain uses TRBV11-2 and TRBJ2-7, with D hard to call. Sequencing was carried out using naive CD8+ T cells sorted from blood. The clonotype comes from a man in his late teens or twenties in good health. The DNA of the CDR3 is TGTGCCAGCAGCCCAACGTCGGATTACGAGCAGTACTTC. Translating gives CASSPTSDYEQYF.